This T cell receptor (delta chain) derives from a study of gamma-delta T cells after stem cell transplantation. Germline V CDR1 and CDR2: GEAIGNYY, EKD. The CDR3 is made up of 22 amino acids. V was clipped by 1 base and J by 0 bases; unmatched bases: 25. This clone qualifies as medium-sized. TCRdb called clones from the RT-PCR reads again using CATT. The table includes some 2,900 delta-chain clones, more than 2.5% detected once. The source is a human donor. It is not recorded whose cells these are; they may come from a transplant donor. Input material: gamma-delta T cells. V gene TRDV2 combines with J gene TRDJ1, with 7 nucleotides matching TRDD3. CDR3 bases: TGTGCCTGTGACACGGTTTCAACCCTGAGCCGGGTGGGGGACCAGTACACCGATAAACTCATCTTT. Its translation: CACDTVSTLSRVGDQYTDKLIF.